These 21 T cell receptor beta chains were all obtained from the same sample, sequenced in a study of T cell clonality in common variable immunodeficiency. The method was immunoSEQ multiplex PCR; TCRdb's version includes in-frame clones alone and lacks a portion of them. Singletons are absent from the sample, which has around 55,000 clones. The sequenced sample consisted of peripheral blood mononuclear cells. These receptors all come from a person aged 18 to 75 in good health.

This clone was counted ten times or more. The sequenced part of the CDR3 DNA is TGTGCCAGCAGCTCTAAGCGGGGGTACAATGAG. Its protein is CASSSKRGYNE. The entire CDR3 sequence reads CASSSKRGYNEQFF. The chain employs TRBV7-9 and TRBJ2-1; 8 nucleotides line up with TRBD2. From the germline J gene comes the end of the CDR3, since the read stops 3 residues before it. Germline CDR1 SEHNR, CDR2 FQNEAQ (reference sequence). J gave up 4 bases and V 4 bases, and 3 bases lay outside the gene matches. This CDR3 is 14 amino acids long.

This clone showed up many times. The CDR3 extends 3 residues past the end of the read, so its final part is completed from the germline J gene. The V and J genes are TRBV20-1 and TRBJ1-2; D may be TRBD1 (5 bases). The CDR3 spans 12 residues. CDR1 DFQATT and CDR2 SNEGSKA come from the germline V gene (reference sequence). V was shortened by 6 bases and J by 1 base, with 9 bases between the two germline ends. The part of the CDR3 DNA that was read is TGCAGTGCCCTGACAGATAACTATGGC. Translation: CSALTDNYG. The entire CDR3 protein is CSALTDNYGYTF.

This clone appeared many times. Read data end 3 residues before the CDR3 end; the end is taken from the germline J gene. The J gene is TRBJ2-1, the V gene TRBV20-1; TRBD1 matches at 9 bases. This CDR3 comprises 14 residues. The trim removed 6 bases at V and 7 bases at J, leaving 10 bases unmatched. Germline CDR1 is DFQATT and CDR2 is SNEGSKA (reference sequence). CDR3 sequence: CSAPRQGEWNEQFF. The sequenced part of the CDR3 DNA is TGCAGTGCACCCAGACAGGGGGAGTGGAATGAG.

This clone was seen many times. The read finishes 3 residues shy of the CDR3 end, and the germline J gene is used to complete it. The chain carries TRBV6-2 or TRBV6-3 and TRBJ2-2, with D perhaps matching TRBD2 (6 bases). V was cut by 4 bases and J by 6 bases, with 15 bases left in between. Germline loops: CDR1 MNHEY, CDR2 SVGEGT. The CDR3 is made up of 15 amino acids. CDR3 residues: CASSLHGGNAGELFF. The part of the CDR3 DNA that was read is TGTGCCAGCAGTTTACACGGGGGTAACGCCGGGGAG.

At least ten counts were recorded for this clone. The read ends 3 residues early relative to the CDR3; the germline J gene fills the gap. The V call is TRBV18, the J call TRBJ2-2, with D possibly being TRBD2 (6 bases). The CDR3 has 15 amino acids. The V gene's germline CDR1 is KGHSH and CDR2 LQKENI. CDR3 residues: CASSPLGGVSEKLFF. The part of the CDR3 DNA that was read is TGTGCCAGCTCACCCTTGGGGGGAGTGAGCGAAAAG.

By sample fraction, this clone is medium-sized (0.01 to 0.1%). The read ends 3 residues before the CDR3 terminus; that terminus is restored from the germline J gene. The chain has TRBV6-1 and TRBJ2-1; weak D call: TRBD1 (7 bases). This CDR3 is 15 amino acids long. V dropped 1 base and J dropped 7 bases, with 14 bases sitting between them. The germline CDR1 and CDR2 sequences are MNHNS and SASEGT. The part of the CDR3 DNA that was read is TGTGCCAGCAGTGAAGAGTCAGGGGGGCGGAATGAG. It is translated as CASSEESGGRNE. The whole CDR3 region reads CASSEESGGRNEQFF.

This clone was detected ten times or more. The CDR3 extends 3 residues past the end of the read, so its final part is completed from the germline J gene. V is TRBV18 and J is TRBJ2-7; TRBD2 matches 13 bases. The CDR3 covers 16 residues. CDR1 and CDR2 (germline): KGHSH, LQKENI. V lost 3 bases, J lost 4 bases, and 6 bases stayed unmatched. The CDR3 loop reads CASSPSGTSGNYEQYF. CDR3 DNA, as far as it was read: TGTGCCAGCTCACCTTCCGGGACTAGCGGGAATTACGAG.

This clone was counted only a few times. The missing CDR3 end, 3 residues past where the read stops, is filled in from the germline J gene. The V call is TRBV7-6, the J call TRBJ2-4, with a tentative D call TRBD2 (6 bases). The germline CDR1 and CDR2 sequences are SGHVS and FNYEAQ. This CDR3 contains 15 residues. CDR3 region: CASSLGGRGNYGQYF. CDR3 DNA (partial): TGTGCCAGCAGCTTAGGTGGACGGGGGAACTATGGT. The complete variable domain, with remaining parts taken from reference TRBV7-6 and TRBJ2-4, reads GAGVSQSPRYKVTKRGQDVALRCDPISGHVSLYWYRQALGQGPEFLTYFNYEAQQDKSGLPNDRFSAERPEGSISTLTIQRTEQRDSAMYRCASSLGGRGNYGQYFGAGTRLSVL.

This clone came up many times. Read sequence stops 3 residues before the CDR3 end, and the germline J gene provides the missing end. The chain couples TRBV5-1 to TRBJ2-2; the D gene is possibly TRBD1 (6 bases). The CDR3 contains 16 residues. The V gene's germline CDR1 is SGHRS and CDR2 YFSETQ. Trimming removed 4 bases at V and 6 bases at J, with 19 bases between. The CDR3 DNA, read in part, is TGCGCCAGCAGCCCAACGGGTGGACAGCTAGCCGGGGAG. Its translation: CASSPTGGQLAGE. The full-length CDR3 reads as CASSPTGGQLAGELFF.

This clone has ten or more counts. From the germline J gene comes the end of the CDR3, since the read stops 3 residues before it. The chain uses TRBV7-2 and TRBJ1-1; D uncertain. Trimming removed 1 base at V and 5 bases at J, with 5 bases between. This CDR3 region has 12 residues. Germline V gives CDR1 SGHTA, CDR2 FQGNSA. CDR3 amino acids: CASSLVPTEAFF. The sequenced CDR3 bases are TGTGCCAGCAGCTTAGTTCCGACTGAA.

There are many counts of this clone. The read ends 3 residues shy of where the CDR3 ends; the end is completed using the germline J gene. The V gene is TRBV20-1, the J gene TRBJ2-3, with D uncertain. Germline loops: CDR1 DFQATT, CDR2 SNEGSKA (reference sequence). V was trimmed by 5 bases and J by 2 bases, leaving 17 bases between them. CDR3 length equals 15 residues. The sequenced CDR3 bases are TGCAGTGCTCCCGATCCTTCTCTAGTCACAGATACG. This translates into CSAPDPSLVTDT. The whole CDR3 sequence reads CSAPDPSLVTDTQYF.

This clone was detected many times. The read finishes 3 residues shy of the CDR3 end, and the germline J gene is used to complete it. The rearrangement links TRBV20-1 to TRBJ2-2; 9 positions agree with TRBD2. The CDR3 length is 14 residues. Germline trimming cut 3 bases from V and 5 bases from J; bases unmatched to any gene: 4. Germline V CDR1 and CDR2: DFQATT, SNEGSKA (reference sequence). CDR3 in amino acids: CSASPSGRTGELFF. The part of the CDR3 DNA that was read is TGCAGTGCTAGTCCCAGCGGGAGGACCGGGGAG.

This clone was found a few times. The read ends 3 residues before the CDR3 terminus; that terminus is restored from the germline J gene. Other DNA sequences of this sample code for an identical CDR3. The chain uses TRBV19 and TRBJ1-2; D not resolved. The CDR3 contains 17 residues. Germline CDR1 reads LNHDA; CDR2 reads SQIVND (reference sequence). The CDR3 sequence: CASSIGGLAGDSYDYTF. The CDR3 bases that were read are TGTGCCAGTAGTATCGGTGGACTAGCGGGCGACTCCTACGAC.

This clone was recorded many times. Sequencing ends 3 residues short of the CDR3 end; the germline J gene provides the rest. The chain uses TRBV20-1 and TRBJ1-4, with 7 positions matching TRBD1. The CDR3 is made up of 15 amino acids. Germline CDR1 reads DFQATT; CDR2 reads SNEGSKA (reference sequence). The CDR3 bases that were read are TGCAGCGCCCGGGACAGCTCCGCAACTAATGAAAAA. Translating it yields CSARDSSATNEK. The whole CDR3 protein is CSARDSSATNEKLFF.

This clone was detected only a few times. The CDR3 goes on 3 residues after the read ends, and that part is filled in from the germline J gene. The chain is built from TRBV18 and TRBJ1-2; the D is unclear. The CDR3 extends over 16 amino acids. Germline V gene lookup returns CDR1 KGHSH and CDR2 LQKENI. This CDR3 reads CASSLKTSGHADTYTF. Partial CDR3 DNA: TGTGCCAGCTCACTAAAGACTAGCGGGCACGCAGATACC.

This clone was counted at least ten times. The CDR3 extends 3 residues past the end of the read, so its final part is completed from the germline J gene. This chain connects TRBV7-2 to TRBJ1-1; D might be TRBD1 (5 bases). This CDR3 contains 16 residues. Per germline, CDR1 SGHTA and CDR2 FQGNSA. V was trimmed by 0 bases and J by 5 bases, leaving 16 bases between them. This CDR3 is CASSLAPGLEGTEAFF. The CDR3 bases that were read are TGTGCCAGCAGCTTAGCACCAGGGCTGGAGGGGACTGAA.

This clone was observed at least ten times. The read comes to an end 3 residues before the CDR3 does, leaving the germline J gene to fill in the end. The chain has TRBV6-2 or TRBV6-3 and TRBJ1-6; possibly TRBD1 for D (5 bases). This CDR3 is built from 11 residues. Per the germline V gene, CDR1 is MNHEY and CDR2 is SVGEGT. Partial CDR3 DNA: TGTGCCAGCAGTTACGGGGGGCCC. Translation: CASSYGGP. The whole CDR3 sequence reads CASSYGGPLHF.

In regard to this clone: The CDR3 extends 3 residues past the end of the read, so its final part is completed from the germline J gene. The J gene is TRBJ2-3, the V gene TRBV10-2; 9 nucleotides match TRBD2. Trimming took 8 bases from V and 4 from J; bases not matched to a gene: 10. The CDR3 extends over 15 amino acids. CDR1 and CDR2 (germline): WSHSY, SAAADI. The sequenced part of the CDR3 DNA is TGCGCCAGCTGTCAAGTAGCGGGAGTCGCAGATACG. Its protein product is CASCQVAGVADT. From start to end, the CDR3 is CASCQVAGVADTQYF.

This clone occurred many times. The read stops 3 residues short of the end of the CDR3; the missing end is completed from the germline J gene. This rearrangement joins TRBV10-1 to TRBJ1-2; tentative D call: TRBD1 (5 bases). The germline CDR1 and CDR2 sequences are WNHNN and SYGVQD (reference sequence). This CDR3 is 13 amino acids long. The CDR3 reads CASSESARGGYTF. CDR3 DNA (partial): TGCGCCAGCAGTGAGTCGGCGAGGGGAGGC.

This clone came up many times. The read stops 3 residues short of the end of the CDR3; the missing end is completed from the germline J gene. The chain is built from TRBV30 and TRBJ1-2; 8 nucleotides match TRBD1. This CDR3 has 15 residues. CDR1 GTSNPN and CDR2 SVGIG come from the germline V gene (reference sequence). The DNA read from the CDR3 is TGTGCCTGGAGTGTACTGCAGGGGGCGACTAGCGGC. Translation: CAWSVLQGATSG. The CDR3 reads in full as CAWSVLQGATSGYTF.

This clone was recorded many times. Read sequence stops 3 residues before the CDR3 end, and the germline J gene provides the missing end. This chain uses TRBV7-8 with TRBJ2-2, with 11 bases matching TRBD2. Per the germline V gene, CDR1 is SGHVS and CDR2 is FQNEAQ. This CDR3 is 17 amino acids long. Unmatched junction bases numbered 6, after V lost 4 bases and J lost 2 bases. The covered CDR3 bases are TGTGCCAGCAGCTCCCGACTAGCGGGGACTAACACCGGGGAG. It encodes CASSSRLAGTNTGE. The CDR3 in full is CASSSRLAGTNTGELFF.